This T cell receptor beta chain was observed in a study of T cells expressing NK-cell markers. Study as a whole: The eight sequenced donors comprised seven who were HCMV-seropositive and one who was seronegative.

Germline loops: CDR1 KGHSH, CDR2 LQKENI. The CDR3 runs to 16 residues. For each CDR3 protein, TCRdb gives one entry from its re-call of the 5' RACE reads, without DNA. This sample's table reports roughly 150,000 distinct CDR3 sequences. The source is a woman aged 18 to 75 in good health. The sequenced material came from blood T cells: a sorted CD56 or NKG2C T cell subset, CD4+ or CD8+ T cells, or bulk PBMC T cells (not recorded which). The chain recombines TRBV18 with TRBJ1-1; checking the TCRdb D call of TRBD1 is not possible without DNA. CDR3 sequence reads: CASSPPGRGQTAEAFF.